This T cell receptor beta chain was sequenced during a study of PD-L1 blockade in urothelial cancer. Background on the study: Researchers found blood samples held a median of 141,255 T cells.

Using immunoSEQ multiplex PCR, the repertoire was profiled, and TCRdb retains in-frame clones only, with some absent. The table shows approximately 65,000 clones, with roughly 91% occurring only once. The V segment lost 0 bases and the J segment 5 bases; nucleotides outside the gene matches: 2. Germline V CDR1 and CDR2: MNHEY, SVGAGI. This CDR3 has 15 residues. Worth noting for this clone: The antigen remains undetermined.

Overall study findings and caveats: Greater 3-week expansion of tumor-associated blood clones was recorded for durable-benefit patients.

Patient disease was locally advanced or metastatic urothelial carcinoma. Between 1 and 8 samples per patient were obtained, pretreatment and on-treatment. This material consisted of PBMCs, taken around atezolizumab (anti-PD-L1) treatment. V and J are TRBV6-5 and TRBJ1-1; 11 bases are shared with TRBD1. The clonotype was recovered from a man in his sixties with urothelial cancer. The DNA for the CDR3 is TGTGCCAGCAGTTACTCGGGACAGGGGGGGACTGAAGCTTTCTTT. Its translation: CASSYSGQGGTEAFF.